This entry concerns a single TCR beta chain. Its target is not known. The data were taken from a study of T-cell memory formation after mild COVID-19. Broader study findings: Cross-reactive memory seemingly joined, as some responding clones were found in pre-infection memory. CM and EM subsets held most contracting CD4+ clones; EMRA held CD8+ ones. Clones shrinking between day 15 and 85 showed a balanced CD4/CD8 split, and those that grew later tilted toward CD4+.

CDR3 length equals 15 residues. Trimming removed 0 bases from V and 4 bases from J; junction bases left unmatched: 3. Germline V gives CDR1 MNHEY, CDR2 SMNVEV (reference sequence). Sample barcodes and UMIs were carried by the TCR alpha and TCR beta cDNA libraries that 5'RACE generated with constant-segment primers. One entry per CDR3 protein results from TCRdb running MiXCR on the 5' RACE reads. The sample has some 200,000 distinct CDR3 sequences, over 20% seen once. The chain employs TRBV27 and TRBJ2-7; 10 bases agree with TRBD1. This TCR was sampled from an adult woman who had mild COVID-19 (a few samples of this study predate the infection). Cell type and time point are not known. Sequenced sample: PBMCs or a T cell subset sorted from them (not recorded which). The CDR3 sequence: CASSLSLGQGYEQYF. The CDR3 DNA reads as TGTGCCAGCAGTTTATCTCTGGGACAGGGGTACGAGCAGTACTTC.